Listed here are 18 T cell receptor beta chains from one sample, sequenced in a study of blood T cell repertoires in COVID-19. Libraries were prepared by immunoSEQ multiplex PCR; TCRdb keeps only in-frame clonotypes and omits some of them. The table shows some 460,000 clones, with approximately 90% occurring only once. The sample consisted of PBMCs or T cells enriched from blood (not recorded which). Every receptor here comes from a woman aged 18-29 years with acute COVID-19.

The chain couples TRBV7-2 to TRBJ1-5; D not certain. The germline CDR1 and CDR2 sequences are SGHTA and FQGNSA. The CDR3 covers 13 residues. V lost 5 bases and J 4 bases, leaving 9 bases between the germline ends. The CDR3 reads CASSKSRNQPQHF. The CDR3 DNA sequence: TGTGCCAGCAGCAAAAGTCGGAATCAGCCCCAGCATTTT.

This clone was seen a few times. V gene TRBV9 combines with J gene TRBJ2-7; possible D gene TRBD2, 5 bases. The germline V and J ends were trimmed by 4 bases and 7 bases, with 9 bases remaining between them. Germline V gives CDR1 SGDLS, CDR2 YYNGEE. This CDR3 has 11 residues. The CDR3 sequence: CASSPGEEQYF. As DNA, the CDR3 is TGTGCCAGCAGCCCCGGGGAAGAGCAGTACTTC.

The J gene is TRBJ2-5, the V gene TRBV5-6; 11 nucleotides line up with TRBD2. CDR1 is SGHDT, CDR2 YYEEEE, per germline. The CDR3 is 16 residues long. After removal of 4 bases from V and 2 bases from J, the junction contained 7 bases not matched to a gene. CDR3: CASSELAGGNQETQYF. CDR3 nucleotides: TGTGCCAGCAGCGAATTAGCGGGGGGGAATCAAGAGACCCAGTACTTC.

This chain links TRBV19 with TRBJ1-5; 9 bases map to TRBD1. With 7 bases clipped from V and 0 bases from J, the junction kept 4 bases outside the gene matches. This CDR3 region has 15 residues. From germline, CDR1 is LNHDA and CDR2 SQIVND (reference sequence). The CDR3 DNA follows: TGTGCCAGTACGGGGACAGGGATTAGCAATCAGCCCCAGCATTTT. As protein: CASTGTGISNQPQHF.

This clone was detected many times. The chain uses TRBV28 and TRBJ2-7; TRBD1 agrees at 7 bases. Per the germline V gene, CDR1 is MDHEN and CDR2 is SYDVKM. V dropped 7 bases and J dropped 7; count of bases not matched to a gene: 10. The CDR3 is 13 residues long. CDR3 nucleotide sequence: TGTGCCAGCACGCGACAGGGAGTTGGGGAGCAGTACTTC. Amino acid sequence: CASTRQGVGEQYF.

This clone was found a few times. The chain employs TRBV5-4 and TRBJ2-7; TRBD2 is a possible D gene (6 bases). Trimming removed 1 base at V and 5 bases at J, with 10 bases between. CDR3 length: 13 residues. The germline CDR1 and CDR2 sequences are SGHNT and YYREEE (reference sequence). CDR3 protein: CASSLIGGDEQYF. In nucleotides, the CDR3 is TGTGCCAGCAGCTTGATCGGGGGTGACGAGCAGTACTTC.

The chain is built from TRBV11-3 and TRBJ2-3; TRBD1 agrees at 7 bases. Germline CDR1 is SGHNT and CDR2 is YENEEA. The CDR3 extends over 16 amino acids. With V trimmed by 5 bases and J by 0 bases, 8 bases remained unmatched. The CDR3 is CASSPGQRSSTDTQYF. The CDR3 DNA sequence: TGTGCCAGCAGCCCGGGACAGCGATCTAGCACAGATACGCAGTATTTT.

CDR3 sequence reads: CASSLRGQYNYGYTF. The CDR3 bases are TGTGCCAGCAGTTTACGGGGACAGTACAACTATGGCTACACCTTC. This sequence joins TRBV27 and TRBJ1-2, with 7 bases matching TRBD1. Germline CDR1 reads MNHEY; CDR2 reads SMNVEV (reference sequence). There are 15 residues in the CDR3. V shed 2 bases, J shed 2 bases, and the junction held 5 bases outside the gene matches.

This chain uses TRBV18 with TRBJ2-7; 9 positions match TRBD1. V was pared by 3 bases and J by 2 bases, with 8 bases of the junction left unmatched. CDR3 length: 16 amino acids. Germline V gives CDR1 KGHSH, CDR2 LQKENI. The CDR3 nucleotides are TGTGCCAGCTCACCCGGACAGGGGTTTGCCCCCTACGAGCAGTACTTC. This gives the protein CASSPGQGFAPYEQYF.

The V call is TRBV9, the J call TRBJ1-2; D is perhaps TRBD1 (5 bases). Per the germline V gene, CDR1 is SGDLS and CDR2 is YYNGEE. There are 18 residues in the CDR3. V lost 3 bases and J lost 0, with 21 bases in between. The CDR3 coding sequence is TGTGCCAGCAGCGAGAAGGGTGCGGGACCCTTCGCTAACTATGGCTACACCTTC. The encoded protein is CASSEKGAGPFANYGYTF.

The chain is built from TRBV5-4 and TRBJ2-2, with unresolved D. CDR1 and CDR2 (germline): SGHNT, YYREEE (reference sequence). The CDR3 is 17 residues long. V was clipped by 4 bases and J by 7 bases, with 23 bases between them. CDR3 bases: TGTGCCAGCAGCAGCTCGAGGCCTCTGGGTAGTGGCGGGGAGCTGTTTTTT. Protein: CASSSSRPLGSGGELFF.

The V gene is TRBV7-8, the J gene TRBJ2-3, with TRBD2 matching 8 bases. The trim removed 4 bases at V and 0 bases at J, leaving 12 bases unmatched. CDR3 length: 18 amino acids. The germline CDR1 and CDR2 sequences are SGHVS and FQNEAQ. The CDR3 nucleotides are TGTGCCAGCAGCTGGGAGACTAGCGAAATCTCTAGCACAGATACGCAGTATTTT. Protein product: CASSWETSEISSTDTQYF.

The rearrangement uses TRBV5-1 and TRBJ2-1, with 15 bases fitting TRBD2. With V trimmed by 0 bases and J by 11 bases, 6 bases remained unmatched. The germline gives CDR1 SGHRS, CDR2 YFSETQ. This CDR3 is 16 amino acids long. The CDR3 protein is CASSLEPGLAGGKQFF. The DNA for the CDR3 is TGCGCCAGCAGCTTGGAGCCGGGACTAGCGGGAGGAAAGCAGTTCTTC.

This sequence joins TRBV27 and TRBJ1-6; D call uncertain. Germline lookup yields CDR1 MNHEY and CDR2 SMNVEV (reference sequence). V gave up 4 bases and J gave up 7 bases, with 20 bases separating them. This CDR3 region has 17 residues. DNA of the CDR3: TGTGCCAGCAGTTCCCTCACAAGGAAGAGAGGGAATTCACCCCTCCACTTT. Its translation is CASSSLTRKRGNSPLHF.

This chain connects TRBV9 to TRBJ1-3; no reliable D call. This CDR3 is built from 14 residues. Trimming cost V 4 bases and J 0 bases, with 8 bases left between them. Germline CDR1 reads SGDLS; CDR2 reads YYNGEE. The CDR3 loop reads CASSPRYSGNTIYF. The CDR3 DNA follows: TGTGCCAGCAGCCCTCGGTACTCTGGAAACACCATATATTTT.

This chain's CDR3 is CASSTGGAGELFF. Here the CDR3 DNA reads TGCGCCAGCAGCACTGGGGGGGCCGGGGAGCTGTTTTTT. The rearrangement uses TRBV5-1 and TRBJ2-2, with 7 bases matching TRBD2. V was clipped by 4 bases and J by 6 bases; unmatched bases: 3. CDR3 size: 13 residues. The germline V gene has CDR1 SGHRS and CDR2 YFSETQ.

The CDR3 region is CASSPRAGGADTQYF. The CDR3 DNA sequence: TGTGCCAGCAGCCCCAGAGCGGGGGGTGCAGATACGCAGTATTTT. The chain uses TRBV7-2 and TRBJ2-3; TRBD2 agrees at 9 bases. V lost 5 bases, J lost 4 bases, and 7 bases stayed unmatched. From germline, CDR1 is SGHTA and CDR2 FQGNSA. This CDR3 spans 15 amino acids.

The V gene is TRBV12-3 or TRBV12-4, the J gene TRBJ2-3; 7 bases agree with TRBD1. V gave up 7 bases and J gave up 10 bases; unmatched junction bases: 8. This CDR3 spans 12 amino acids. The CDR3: CASTRLGGAQYF. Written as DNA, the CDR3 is TGTGCCAGCACCCGTTTAGGGGGCGCGCAGTATTTT.